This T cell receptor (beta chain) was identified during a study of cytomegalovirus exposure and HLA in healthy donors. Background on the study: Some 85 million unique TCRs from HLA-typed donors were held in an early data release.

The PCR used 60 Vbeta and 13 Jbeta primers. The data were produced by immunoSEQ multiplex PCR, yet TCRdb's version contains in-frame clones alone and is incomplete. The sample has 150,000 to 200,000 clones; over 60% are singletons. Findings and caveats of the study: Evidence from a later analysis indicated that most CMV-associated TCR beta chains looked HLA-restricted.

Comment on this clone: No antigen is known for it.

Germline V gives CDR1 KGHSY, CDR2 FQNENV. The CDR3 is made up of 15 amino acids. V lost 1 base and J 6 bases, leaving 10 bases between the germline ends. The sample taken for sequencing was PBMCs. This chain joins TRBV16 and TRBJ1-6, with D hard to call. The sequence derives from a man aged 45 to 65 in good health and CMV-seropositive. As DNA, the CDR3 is TGTGCCAGCAGCCAATTAGGAGGGATTAATTCACCCCTCCACTTT. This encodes CASSQLGGINSPLHF.